This TCR beta chain was identified in a study of blood T cell repertoires in COVID-19. About the study: The origin of the acute and convalescent COVID-19 samples was the United States, Italy and Spain. T cells, B-cell-depleted T cells, or PBMCs supplied cDNA or gDNA.

This table comes from immunoSEQ multiplex PCR, and its TCRdb copy is limited to in-frame clones, with some not included. The data hold under 250,000 clones, with 75% to 90% observed a single time. The ends lost 4 bases at V and 1 base at J; junction bases unmatched: 0. Germline V gene data show CDR1 as MGHRA and CDR2 as YSYEKL. This CDR3 spans 13 amino acids. This clone was observed at least ten times. This same CDR3 is encoded by further DNA sequences in the sample. The rearrangement joins TRBV4-1 to TRBJ1-2; TRBD1 matches 7 bases. The sequence came from a woman aged 70 to 79 with COVID-19, enrolled during active disease. Sequencing was performed on peripheral blood. In DNA form, the CDR3 reads TGCGCCAGCAGCCCAGGGGGTAACTATGGCTACACCTTC. Its protein is CASSPGGNYGYTF.